This passage covers 13 T cell receptor beta chains from one sample sequenced in a study of sequential checkpoint blockade in melanoma. As for treatment: randomized to nivolumab then ipilimumab (arm A) or the reverse (arm B). Sequenced by immunoSEQ multiplex PCR; TCRdb stores in-frame clones only, minus some. Of approximately 13,000 clones in the sample, 70% to 80% were seen once. The sample consisted of CD8+ T cells sorted from blood (inferred from file names), taken from a patient given nivolumab and ipilimumab in sequence. The origin of the receptors is a human donor with melanoma.

The chain carries TRBV9 and TRBJ1-4, with D tentatively TRBD1 (5 bases). Looked up from germline, CDR1 is SGDLS and CDR2 is YYNGEE. The V and J ends lost 3 bases and 7 bases respectively, with 13 bases between them. The CDR3 loop spans 14 amino acids. This chain's CDR3 is CASSADRLPEKLFF. DNA of the CDR3: TGTGCCAGCAGCGCCGACAGACTCCCTGAAAAACTGTTTTTT.

CDR3 protein: CASSPSPRGAAVTDTQYF. CDR3 in DNA: TGTGCCAGCAGCCCCTCCCCTCGAGGAGCGGCCGTCACAGATACGCAGTATTTT. The chain combines TRBV5-4 with TRBJ2-3, with TRBD2 as a possible D gene (5 bases). Trimming cost V 4 bases and J 2 bases, with 23 bases left between them. This CDR3 region has 18 residues. Per germline, CDR1 SGHNT and CDR2 YYREEE (reference sequence).

The chain has TRBV29-1 and TRBJ2-3, with D unclear. V was pared by 6 bases and J by 1 base, with 14 bases between. This CDR3 has 14 residues. CDR1 and CDR2 (germline): SQVTM, ANQGSEA. This chain's CDR3 is CSVPDSPRTDTQYF. In DNA form, the CDR3 reads TGCAGCGTACCTGACTCGCCACGCACAGATACGCAGTATTTT.

This clone came up a few times. The chain links TRBV18 to TRBJ1-3; D gene ambiguous. CDR1 is KGHSH and CDR2 is LQKENI in the germline V gene. This CDR3 contains 15 residues. The V end lost 6 bases, the J end lost 0 bases, and 12 bases lay between the germline ends. CDR3 loop: CASSHTRSSGNTIYF. The CDR3 coding sequence is TGTGCCAGCTCGCACACCCGGAGCTCTGGAAACACCATATATTTT.

This clone was seen only a few times. The chain has TRBV21-1 and TRBJ1-2; TRBD1 is taken as the D call from the table, unchecked against the DNA. TRBV21-1 is a listed pseudogene. CDR3 length equals 15 residues. The CDR3, as DNA: TGTGCCAGCAGCAAAGGCGGGACAGGGGTTTATGGCTACACCTTC. It yields the protein CASSKGGTGVYGYTF.

The V call is TRBV4-1, the J call TRBJ2-2, with a weak D call TRBD1 (6 bases). Germline CDR1 is MGHRA and CDR2 is YSYEKL. The CDR3 contains 15 residues. V lost 1 base and J 6 bases, leaving 12 bases between the germline ends. The CDR3 here is CASSQVRGSPGELFF. CDR3 in DNA: TGCGCCAGCAGCCAAGTGAGGGGGAGTCCCGGGGAGCTGTTTTTT.

The rearrangement joins TRBV14 to TRBJ1-1, with unresolved D. The V end was cut by 0 bases, the J end by 3 bases, with 11 bases between. The CDR3 has 15 amino acids. The V gene's germline CDR1 is SGHDN and CDR2 FVKESK. The chain's CDR3 is CASSQDRRFYTEAFF. The CDR3 DNA reads as TGTGCCAGCAGCCAAGACAGAAGATTTTACACTGAAGCTTTCTTT.

Regarding this clone: At one boundary the junction diverges from the germline segment, which might be a read error. This chain connects TRBV19 to TRBJ1-2; perhaps TRBD1 as D (6 bases). Germline lookup yields CDR1 LNHDA and CDR2 SQIVND (reference sequence). This CDR3 comprises 11 residues. CDR3 nucleotide sequence: TGTGCCAGTAGTAAATCGGACAGTCTTTCCTTC. Protein product: CASSKSDSLSF. The complete variable domain, with remaining parts taken from reference TRBV19 and TRBJ1-2, reads DGGITQSPKYLFRKEGQNVTLSCEQNLNHDAMYWYRQDPGQGLRLIYYSQIVNDFQKGDIAEGYSVSREKKESFPLTVTSAQKNPTAFYLCASSKSDSLSFGSGTRLTVV.

The chain recombines TRBV23-1 with TRBJ2-7, with TRBD1 matching over 7 bases. TRBV23-1 is classed as an ORF, of uncertain function. The CDR3 extends over 16 amino acids. V shed 6 bases and J 3 bases; nucleotides not matched to a gene: 14. The CDR3 nucleotides read TGCGCCAGCAGCGGTTATTTTACAGGGGAAGGCTACGAGCAGTACGTC. It encodes CASSGYFTGEGYEQYV.

The V call is TRBV9, the J call TRBJ2-5, with 8 bases fitting TRBD2. This CDR3 comprises 15 residues. Looked up from germline, CDR1 is SGDLS and CDR2 is YYNGEE. V was clipped by 0 bases and J by 5 bases; unmatched bases: 6. Here the CDR3 reads CASSVAGGAKETQYF. For the CDR3, the DNA is TGTGCCAGCAGCGTAGCCGGGGGGGCGAAGGAGACCCAGTACTTC.

This chain joins TRBV19 and TRBJ2-4; D uncertain. This CDR3 comprises 14 residues. V was clipped by 5 bases and J by 10 bases, with 18 bases between them. The V gene's germline CDR1 is LNHDA and CDR2 SQIVND (reference sequence). The CDR3 DNA is TGTGCCAGTAGTCCTTGGAGAGAATTCGAAATTCAGTACTTC. Its translation is CASSPWREFEIQYF.

This clone occurred a few times. The rearrangement uses TRBV6-6 and TRBJ2-1; D is perhaps TRBD2 (6 bases). CDR3 length: 13 residues. The V gene lost 10 bases and the J gene lost 15 bases, with 25 bases spanning the gap. CDR1 and CDR2 (germline): MNHNY, SVGAGI (reference sequence). The CDR3 loop reads CAISPLLADGRFF. Written as DNA, the CDR3 is TGTGCCATCAGCCCTCTACTAGCAGACGGGCGGTTCTTC.

The rearrangement uses TRBV18 and TRBJ2-7; TRBD1 aligns across 10 bases. There are 14 residues in the CDR3. Germline V lookup: CDR1 KGHSH, CDR2 LQKENI. The ends lost 3 bases at V and 4 bases at J; junction bases unmatched: 3. DNA of the CDR3: TGTGCCAGCTCACCCGACAGGGGGCGGTACGAGCAGTACTTC. Its protein is CASSPDRGRYEQYF.